This T cell receptor beta chain was documented in a study of blood T cell repertoires in COVID-19. Study at large: Collection of acute and convalescent COVID-19 samples took place in the United States, Italy and Spain.

Repertoires were generated with immunoSEQ multiplex PCR, while TCRdb's copy carries only in-frame clones and drops some. The repertoire holds about 300,000 clones, with just under 90% as singletons. This CDR3 is 15 amino acids long. CDR1 and CDR2 from the germline V gene are SGHTA and FQGNSA. With 1 base clipped from V and 7 bases from J, the junction kept 7 bases outside the gene matches. This sequence was found in a woman between 45 and 65 years old with COVID-19, enrolled during active disease. V and J are TRBV7-2 and TRBJ1-5; 7 positions agree with TRBD1. The sample was peripheral blood. CDR3 amino acids: CASSLDRGFAQPQHF. The DNA for the CDR3 is TGTGCCAGCAGCTTAGACAGGGGATTCGCGCAGCCCCAGCATTTT.